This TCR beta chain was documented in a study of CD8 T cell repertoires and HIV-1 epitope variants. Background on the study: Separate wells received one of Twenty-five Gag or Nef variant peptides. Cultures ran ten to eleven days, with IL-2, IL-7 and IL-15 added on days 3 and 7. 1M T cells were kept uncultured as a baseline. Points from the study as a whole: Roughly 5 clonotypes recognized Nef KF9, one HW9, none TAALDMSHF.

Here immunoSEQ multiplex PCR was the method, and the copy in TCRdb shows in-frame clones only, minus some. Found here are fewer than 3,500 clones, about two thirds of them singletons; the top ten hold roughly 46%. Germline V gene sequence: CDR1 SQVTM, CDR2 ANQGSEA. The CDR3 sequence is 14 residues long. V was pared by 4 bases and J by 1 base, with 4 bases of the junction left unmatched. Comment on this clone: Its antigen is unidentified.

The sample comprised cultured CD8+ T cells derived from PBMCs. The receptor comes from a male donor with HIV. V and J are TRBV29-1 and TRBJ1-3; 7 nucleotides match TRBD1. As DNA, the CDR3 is TGCAGCGTTGTGACAGGGCAGTCTGGAAACACCATATATTTT. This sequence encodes CSVVTGQSGNTIYF.